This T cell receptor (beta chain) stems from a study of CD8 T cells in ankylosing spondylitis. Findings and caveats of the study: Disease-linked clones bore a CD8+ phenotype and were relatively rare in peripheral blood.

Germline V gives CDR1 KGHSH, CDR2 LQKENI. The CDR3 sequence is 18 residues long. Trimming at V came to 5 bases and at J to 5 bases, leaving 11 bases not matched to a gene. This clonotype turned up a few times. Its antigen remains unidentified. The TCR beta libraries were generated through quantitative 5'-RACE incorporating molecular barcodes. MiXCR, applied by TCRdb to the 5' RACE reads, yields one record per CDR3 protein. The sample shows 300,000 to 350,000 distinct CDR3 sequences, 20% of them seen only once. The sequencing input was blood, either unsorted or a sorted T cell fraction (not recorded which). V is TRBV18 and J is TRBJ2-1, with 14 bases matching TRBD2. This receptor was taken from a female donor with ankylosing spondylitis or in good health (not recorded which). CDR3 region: CASSSRGLAGVGDNEQFF. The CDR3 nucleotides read TGTGCCAGCTCATCCCGGGGACTAGCGGGAGTCGGAGACAATGAGCAGTTCTTC.